This TCR beta chain was retrieved from a study of PD-1 blockade in classical Hodgkin lymphoma. Sequenced by immunoSEQ multiplex PCR; TCRdb stores in-frame clones only, minus some. Among 25,000 to 30,000 clones listed, roughly 86% were seen once. All patients experienced relapse after autologous stem cell transplantation, and brentuximab vedotin exposure was variable. The sequence derives from a human donor with classical Hodgkin lymphoma. The starting material was peripheral blood mononuclear cells (PBMCs), obtained before the second cycle of nivolumab.

Written as DNA, the CDR3 is TGTGCCATCAGTCCGGCGGGCGGGGGTGGCACAGATACGCAGTATTTT. This sequence encodes CAISPAGGGGTDTQYF. V usage is TRBV10-3 and J usage is TRBJ2-3; 7 nucleotides match TRBD2. From germline, CDR1 is ENHRY and CDR2 SYGVKD. The J segment lost 1 base and the V segment lost 5 bases, leaving 9 bases of the junction unmatched. CDR3 size: 16 residues.